This T cell receptor beta chain was recorded in a study of OX40 agonist ivuxolimab in advanced cancers. Method: immunoSEQ multiplex PCR; TCRdb's copy keeps in-frame clones and lacks some. Among about 68,000 clones listed, around nine tenths were seen once. The CDR3 length is 16 residues. V dropped 2 bases and J dropped 2; count of bases not matched to a gene: 8. Germline-derived CDR1 and CDR2 are LGHNA and YSLEER. This clone has only one observation. This receptor was identified in an adult with an advanced solid tumor such as melanoma, head and neck, liver or kidney cancer. The rearrangement links TRBV4-3 to TRBJ2-5; the match to TRBD1 covers 7 bases. Material: CD4+ or CD8+ T cells sorted from blood, obtained in a trial of the OX40 agonist ivuxolimab. The CDR3 DNA follows: TGCGCCAGCAGCCAAACTTCGACAGGGCGGCAAGAGACCCAGTACTTC. This gives the protein CASSQTSTGRQETQYF.